This note documents a single T cell receptor beta chain sequence. Germline CDR1 SGHDN, CDR2 FVKESK. The CDR3 sequence is 13 residues long. V was clipped by 5 bases and J by 8 bases, with 15 bases between them. The data are from a study of blood T cell repertoires in COVID-19. About the research overall: Specimens from acute and convalescent COVID-19 originated in the United States, Italy and Spain. The cDNA or gDNA used as material had been derived from T cells, B-cell-depleted T cells, or PBMCs.

As originally analysed: Amplifying reference gene primers gave estimates of nucleated cell counts. Profiling relied on immunoSEQ multiplex PCR, and the TCRdb table lists in-frame clones only, not all of them. The D gene and trimming were derived from the DNA, and the V and J assignments and clone size from that table. This table holds roughly 30,000 clones, about 90% found once. The rearrangement joins TRBV14 to TRBJ1-2; D not certain. The TCR originated in a human donor in a cohort sampled during active COVID-19. Sequencing was carried out using peripheral blood. This CDR3 reads CASSFSRRQGYTF. In DNA, the CDR3 is TGTGCCAGCAGCTTTTCGAGGCGGCAGGGCTACACCTTC.